This TCR beta chain was sequenced during a study of naive and memory T cell subsets. Study results and caveats: Especially in CD8 cells, naive repertoires contained a few larger clonotypes, possibly CD45RA-re-expressing memory cells. Naive and memory repertoire findings lacked a ground truth for validation. A clonotype means one alpha or beta sequence, not an alpha/beta pair. Gini index rose across naive, CM, EM and EMRA in CD4 and CD8.

This clonotype was detected only a few times. No antigen is known for it. The germline V gene has CDR1 DFQATT and CDR2 SNEGSKA (reference sequence). The CDR3 sequence is 15 residues long. V dropped 6 bases and J dropped 5 bases, with 23 bases sitting between them. An equimolar mix of two oligonucleotides served as the beta constant-region primer for TRBC1 and TRBC2. The ligated cDNA underwent four PCR rounds using SP2 and nested alpha and beta constant-region primers. An oligonucleotide with the SP2 primer and a 12-nucleotide UMI was ligated to the cDNA 3' end. TCRdb independently ran MiXCR on the UMI-ligation and nested PCR reads; one entry per CDR3 protein. The sample lists under 150,000 distinct CDR3 sequences, 15% to 25% occurring once.

The sample comprised naive CD8+ T cells from blood. The V call is TRBV20-1, the J call TRBJ2-7, with a tentative D call TRBD2 (5 bases). The sequence derives from a human donor in good health. In DNA, the CDR3 is TGCAGTGCAACCGGACTTGCGGCGCGGGTGGACGAGCAGTACTTC. This codes for CSATGLAARVDEQYF.